What follows are 21 T cell receptor beta chains derived from one specimen sequenced in a study of blood T cell repertoires in COVID-19. The method was immunoSEQ multiplex PCR; TCRdb's version includes in-frame clones alone and lacks a portion of them. The sample has 160,000 or so clones, about 85% seen once; the top ten hold around 2.5%. The sample consisted of peripheral blood. These receptors came from a woman aged 65 to 85 with acute or convalescent COVID-19.

V gene TRBV28 combines with J gene TRBJ2-6; TRBD2 is a possible D gene (6 bases). Deletions cut 9 bases from V and 0 bases from J, with 15 bases between. Germline V gene sequence: CDR1 MDHEN, CDR2 SYDVKM. This CDR3 has 16 residues. The CDR3, as DNA: TGTGCCAGTGGGGTCCCGGGGGACTCTGGGGCCAACGTCCTGACTTTC. It yields the protein CASGVPGDSGANVLTF.

The chain recombines TRBV5-1 with TRBJ1-3, with 8 bases lining up with TRBD1. With 0 bases clipped from V and 4 bases from J, the junction kept 6 bases outside the gene matches. Germline assignment: CDR1 SGHRS and CDR2 YFSETQ. This CDR3 is built from 16 residues. CDR3 region: CASSLGGQGMGNTIYF. The CDR3 DNA is TGCGCCAGCAGCTTGGGAGGACAGGGTATGGGAAACACCATATATTTT.

The rearrangement links TRBV28 to TRBJ1-3; 9 bases are a match to TRBD1. The CDR3 is 15 amino acids. Germline V lookup: CDR1 MDHEN, CDR2 SYDVKM. V gave up 6 bases and J gave up 4 bases; unmatched junction bases: 7. The CDR3 DNA reads TGTGCCAGCAGCAATGACAGGGGGGACGGAAACACCATATATTTT. Translated, it gives CASSNDRGDGNTIYF.

This chain connects TRBV6-5 to TRBJ1-2; D gene ambiguous. Germline CDR1 MNHEY, CDR2 SVGAGI. The CDR3 is made up of 14 amino acids. V shed 0 bases and J shed 2 bases, with 7 bases lying between them. CDR3 residues: CASSYSRVNYGYTF. The CDR3 nucleotides are TGTGCCAGCAGTTACTCGCGGGTCAACTATGGCTACACCTTC.

V gene TRBV6-5 combines with J gene TRBJ2-1, with 12 bases fitting TRBD2. Germline V lookup: CDR1 MNHEY, CDR2 SVGAGI. CDR3 length: 16 amino acids. After removal of 0 bases from V and 6 bases from J, the junction contained 3 bases not matched to a gene. CDR3 amino acids: CASSYSRLAGANEQFF. The DNA of the CDR3 is TGTGCCAGCAGTTACTCGAGACTAGCGGGGGCCAATGAGCAGTTCTTC.

This clone was picked up one time. The V gene is TRBV11-2, the J gene TRBJ2-2; weak D call: TRBD2 (6 bases). Germline loops: CDR1 SGHAT, CDR2 FQNNGV. The CDR3 covers 17 residues. The V gene lost 3 bases and the J gene lost 5 bases, with 19 bases spanning the gap. CDR3 sequence reads: CASSLIGGAGSTGELFF. The CDR3 DNA reads as TGTGCCAGCAGCTTGATCGGGGGAGCAGGGAGTACCGGGGAGCTGTTTTTT.

V and J are TRBV7-2 and TRBJ1-5, with a possible D match to TRBD1 (5 bases). V dropped 0 bases and J dropped 3 bases, with 15 bases sitting between them. Germline assignment: CDR1 SGHTA and CDR2 FQGNSA. The CDR3 covers 17 residues. Here the CDR3 reads CASSLASLSRANQPQHF. The CDR3 bases are TGTGCCAGCAGCTTAGCGAGTTTGAGCAGGGCCAATCAGCCCCAGCATTTT.

This chain uses TRBV15 with TRBJ1-2; no definite D call. This CDR3 region has 14 residues. Germline V gene lookup returns CDR1 LNHNV and CDR2 YYDKDF (reference sequence). Trimming left V 4 bases short and J 12 bases short, with 21 bases between. CDR3 in amino acids: CATSTLKAGGGDTF. The CDR3 nucleotides are TGTGCCACCAGCACCCTAAAAGCGGGCGGCGGGGACACCTTC.

The chain has TRBV28 and TRBJ1-2; 8 nucleotides agree with TRBD1. Germline V lookup: CDR1 MDHEN, CDR2 SYDVKM. The trim removed 1 base at V and 7 bases at J, leaving 8 bases unmatched. This CDR3 has 15 amino acids. The CDR3 protein is CASSLSIGQGIGYTF. The CDR3 DNA is TGTGCCAGCAGTTTATCGATTGGACAGGGTATTGGCTACACCTTC.

The chain employs TRBV9 and TRBJ2-2; D gene ambiguous. Between the trimmed V and J ends, which lost 3 bases and 0 bases, there was a span of 18 bases. The germline gives CDR1 SGDLS, CDR2 YYNGEE. The CDR3 runs 18 residues. DNA for the CDR3: TGTGCCAGCAGCGAAGCTAGTGTTGTGGGTGCGAACACCGGGGAGCTGTTTTTT. Its translation is CASSEASVVGANTGELFF.

This rearrangement joins TRBV7-9 to TRBJ1-4; 12 nucleotides match TRBD1. After removal of 7 bases from V and 13 bases from J, the junction contained 13 bases not matched to a gene. Germline lookup yields CDR1 SEHNR and CDR2 FQNEAQ (reference sequence). The CDR3 is made up of 15 amino acids. For the CDR3, the DNA is TGTGCCAGCACCAGGCGAGGGACAGGGGGCGAGCGACTGTTTTTT. Protein: CASTRRGTGGERLFF.

This sequence joins TRBV3-1 (or the pseudogene TRBV3-2) and TRBJ1-3; the D is unclear. V dropped 3 bases and J dropped 0 bases, with 12 bases sitting between them. The CDR3 extends over 16 amino acids. Germline V gene sequence: CDR1 LGHDT, CDR2 YNNKEL (reference sequence). The CDR3 is CASSHSPPSSGNTIYF. CDR3 DNA: TGTGCCAGCAGCCATTCTCCACCTAGCTCTGGAAACACCATATATTTT.

This chain connects TRBV2 to TRBJ1-1; 8 positions match TRBD1. Germline trimming cut 5 bases from V and 1 base from J; bases unmatched to any gene: 3. The length of the CDR3 is 14 residues. CDR1 and CDR2 (germline): SNHLY, FYNNEI. CDR3 loop: CASSKGQGNTEAFF. The CDR3 DNA reads TGTGCCAGCAGTAAAGGACAGGGGAACACTGAAGCTTTCTTT.

The rearrangement uses TRBV9 and TRBJ2-1; TRBD1 agrees at 10 bases. The CDR3 is made up of 15 amino acids. V lost 0 bases to trimming and J lost 8 bases; unmatched junction nucleotides: 5. The germline CDR1 and CDR2 sequences are SGDLS and YYNGEE. The CDR3 bases are TGTGCCAGCAGCGTAGGGGACAGGGGAATAGATGAGCAGTTCTTC. This translates into CASSVGDRGIDEQFF. Full variable domain (missing parts from reference TRBV9 and TRBJ2-1): DSGVTQTPKHLITATGQRVTLRCSPRSGDLSVYWYQQSLDQGLQFLIQYYNGEERAKGNILERFSAQQFPDLHSELNLSSLELGDSALYFCASSVGDRGIDEQFFGPGTRLTVL.

The chain uses TRBV6-6 and TRBJ2-5; 9 nucleotides match TRBD1. V was clipped by 6 bases and J by 5 bases; unmatched bases: 4. There are 13 residues in the CDR3. The germline gives CDR1 MNHNY, CDR2 SVGAGI (reference sequence). CDR3 nucleotides: TGTGCCAGCAGCCGCGGACAGGGGGAGACCCAGTACTTC. Translation: CASSRGQGETQYF.

The V and J genes are TRBV7-2 and TRBJ2-7, with D perhaps TRBD2 (5 bases). Between the trimmed V and J ends, which lost 5 bases and 3 bases, there was a span of 14 bases. CDR3 length: 14 amino acids. CDR1 is SGHTA and CDR2 is FQGNSA in the germline V gene. CDR3 amino acids: CASSRTSGSYEQYF. The CDR3 coding sequence is TGTGCCAGCAGCCGCACCAGTGGGAGCTACGAGCAGTACTTC.

This clone was found a few times. The CDR3 region is CASSLGGGSTDTQYF. CDR3 coding DNA: TGTGCCAGCAGCTTGGGTGGGGGGAGCACAGATACGCAGTATTTT. The chain joins TRBV5-4 to TRBJ2-3; tentative D call: TRBD2 (6 bases). CDR3 length equals 15 residues. Trimming took 0 bases from V and 0 from J, leaving 8 bases between them. The germline CDR1 and CDR2 sequences are SGHNT and YYREEE (reference sequence).

This CDR3 reads CATSRQEGGYTF. CDR3 coding DNA: TGTGCCACCAGCCGACAGGAAGGGGGCTACACCTTC. V gene TRBV24-1 combines with J gene TRBJ1-2; weak D call: TRBD1 (6 bases). Trimming pared 7 bases from V and 8 bases from J, leaving 13 bases between. The CDR3 covers 12 residues. Per the germline V gene, CDR1 is KGHDR and CDR2 is SFDVKD.

This rearrangement joins TRBV7-2 to TRBJ2-3; 14 bases align to TRBD2. The CDR3 consists of 17 residues. Trimming cost V 5 bases and J 2 bases; bases outside gene matches: 6. Germline V lookup: CDR1 SGHTA, CDR2 FQGNSA. Here the CDR3 DNA reads TGTGCCAGCAGCCCCGGACTAGCGGGGGGCGACACAGATACGCAGTATTTT. It encodes CASSPGLAGGDTDTQYF.

The gene calls are TRBV10-3 and TRBJ2-1, with TRBD2 identical over 10 bases. Germline CDR1 reads ENHRY; CDR2 reads SYGVKD. With V trimmed by 0 bases and J by 7 bases, 6 bases remained unmatched. The CDR3 runs 16 residues. CDR3 coding DNA: TGTGCCATCAGTGAGTCAGGACTAGCGGCGGGGAATGAGCAGTTCTTC. Its translation: CAISESGLAAGNEQFF.

V gene TRBV29-1 combines with J gene TRBJ1-5; perhaps TRBD1 as D (5 bases). The CDR3 runs 13 residues. Per the germline V gene, CDR1 is SQVTM and CDR2 is ANQGSEA. Trimming took off 5 bases at V and 6 bases at J, with 14 bases between the two ends. The CDR3 region has the DNA TGCAGCGTTAGCCAGGGCCGGGCTCAGCCCCAGCATTTT. Translation gives CSVSQGRAQPQHF.